This T cell receptor beta chain was sequenced for a study of CD8 T cells in ankylosing spondylitis. General study results and limits: A TCR beta motif of several highly homologous variants appeared characteristic of ankylosing spondylitis blood. In synovial fluid and blood from reactive arthritis, some motif variants were previously reported.

The authors made TCR beta libraries by quantitative 5'-RACE with molecular barcodes. TCRdb itself ran the 5' RACE reads through MiXCR, one entry per CDR3 protein. The repertoire has 450,000 to 550,000 distinct CDR3 sequences, over 4% of them found once; the top ten carry roughly 3.5%. This clonotype was observed at least ten times. Its matching antigen is unknown. The receptor was isolated from a male donor with ankylosing spondylitis. Sequenced sample: blood, either unsorted or a sorted T cell fraction (not recorded which).

In DNA form, the CDR3 reads TGCAGTGCTTCTCACCCCAGAACCGGAGAGACCCAGTACTTC. Amino acids: CSASHPRTGETQYF. This sequence joins TRBV20-1 and TRBJ2-5; D ambiguous. Germline V gene lookup returns CDR1 DFQATT and CDR2 SNEGSKA (reference sequence). V was trimmed by 5 bases and J by 4 bases, leaving 17 bases between them. CDR3 length: 14 amino acids.